In this sample, the clone carrying this TCR beta chain turned up many times. What it recognizes is unknown. The data were obtained in a study of T cell repertoires in cytomegalovirus infection. Study as a whole: The public TCR beta signatures pointed to both CMV infection and matching HLA type. Findings and limits, study-wide: Pooled public TCR beta family frequency picked out CMV carriers with the relevant HLA.

The CDR3 runs to 14 residues. Trimming left V 4 bases short and J 4 bases short, with 11 bases between. Germline-derived CDR1 and CDR2 are LNHDA and SQIVND (reference sequence). TCRdb reanalysed the reads using MiXCR and keeps one entry per CDR3 protein. The sample shows about 150,000 distinct CDR3 sequences, approximately 30% of them seen only once. The starting material was CD8+ T cells from cultured PBMCs, obtained from culture after CMV antigen stimulation. The V and J genes are TRBV19 and TRBJ2-1, with D possibly being TRBD1 (6 bases). This TCR was recovered from a human donor in good health (CMV status not recorded). Some clones in this sample may be carry-over from other donors' samples. The CDR3 protein is CASSTTGQYNEQFF. DNA for the CDR3: TGTGCCAGTAGTACCACTGGACAGTACAATGAGCAGTTCTTC.